This T cell receptor (beta chain) was found in a study of metastatic and nonmetastatic thyroid tumors. V was cut by 4 bases and J by 2 bases, with 24 bases left in between. CDR1 is LGHNA, CDR2 YNFKEQ, per germline. The CDR3 consists of 19 residues. Using MiXCR, TCRdb reanalyzed the PCR reads. The table includes around 65,000 clones, around 14% detected once. This clone was counted at least ten times. The antigen is not known. No treatment had been given to any patient before thyroid surgery. Study-level findings and limits: Benign nodules were reported to have significantly lower TCR beta diversity than malignant thyroid tumors, in blood and tumor.

Sample: blood. The genes are TRBV4-2 and TRBJ2-1, with D maybe TRBD2 (6 bases). The sequence came from a male donor with papillary thyroid cancer or a benign thyroid nodule (not recorded which). Some clones in this sample may be carry-over from other donors' samples. CDR3 loop: CASSLLAAPGLLTYNEQFF. DNA for the CDR3: TGTGCCAGCAGCCTCCTCGCCGCCCCGGGACTCTTAACCTACAATGAGCAGTTCTTC.